Listed below are T cell receptor beta chains from one sample, sequenced in a study of T cell responses to AZD1222 COVID-19 vaccine. Only in-frame clones appear in the TCRdb table, and some are missing; sequencing was by immunoSEQ multiplex PCR. The sample has about 140,000 clones; approximately 90% are singletons. Material: peripheral blood, obtained on day 0 of AZD1222 vaccination. These TCRs come from an adult in good health. CDR3s include the opening cysteine and the closing phenylalanine or tryptophan. The order of the fields is V gene, D gene, J gene, clone size, CDR3 DNA, CDR3 protein. A D gene is named only where the DNA matches it firmly. Some rows have no size entry. The others give once, few or many, or a class for an expanded clone.

V gene: TRBV9
D gene: TRBD2
J gene: TRBJ2-1
clone size: .
CDR3 DNA: TGTGCCAGCAGCGGTCACGGGGGGGCCCCCTACAATGAGCAGTTCTTC
CDR3 protein: CASSGHGGAPYNEQFF

V gene: TRBV5-1
D gene: .
J gene: TRBJ2-7
clone size: .
CDR3 DNA: TGCGCCAGCAGCATCGGGTCGTCCTACGAGCAGTACTTC
CDR3 protein: CASSIGSSYEQYF

V gene: TRBV2
D gene: .
J gene: TRBJ2-3
clone size: once
CDR3 DNA: TGTGCCAGCAGTGACCGGGCAGATACGCAGTATTTT
CDR3 protein: CASSDRADTQYF

V gene: TRBV25-1
D gene: .
J gene: TRBJ1-5
clone size: .
CDR3 DNA: TGTGCCAGCAGTGAAAGTCGACAGGGCAATCAGCCCCAGCATTTT
CDR3 protein: CASSESRQGNQPQHF

V gene: TRBV21-1
D gene: .
J gene: TRBJ2-1
clone size: .
CDR3 DNA: TGTGCCACCTCCTTCCAGGTCACCAATGAGCAGTTCTTC
CDR3 protein: CATSFQVTNEQFF

V gene: TRBV5-4
D gene: TRBD2
J gene: TRBJ2-4
clone size: once
CDR3 DNA: TGTGCCAGCAGATTCTTTCCGGGAGGAGCCAAAAACATTCAGTACTTC
CDR3 protein: CASRFFPGGAKNIQYF

V gene: TRBV2
D gene: .
J gene: TRBJ2-7
clone size: .
CDR3 DNA: TGTGCCAGCAGTGACGGGGGCGCATCCTACGAGCAGTACTTC
CDR3 protein: CASSDGGASYEQYF

V gene: TRBV12-3/TRBV12-4
D gene: .
J gene: TRBJ1-3
clone size: .
CDR3 DNA: TGTGCCAGCAGTTTCTCCCGTAACACCATATATTTT
CDR3 protein: CASSFSRNTIYF

V gene: TRBV12-3/TRBV12-4
D gene: .
J gene: TRBJ1-2
clone size: .
CDR3 DNA: TGTGCCAGCAGTTCGGATGACAGGCTATCCTTC
CDR3 protein: CASSSDDRLSF

V gene: TRBV4-3
D gene: .
J gene: TRBJ1-4
clone size: .
CDR3 DNA: TGCGCCAGCAGCCAAGAAGCGAAGCGCAATGAAAAACTGTTTTTT
CDR3 protein: CASSQEAKRNEKLFF

V gene: TRBV19
D gene: .
J gene: TRBJ1-5
clone size: .
CDR3 DNA: TGTGCCAGTAGAATGGCGACTAGCAATCAGCCCCAGCATTTT
CDR3 protein: CASRMATSNQPQHF

V gene: TRBV5-1
D gene: TRBD2
J gene: TRBJ2-1
clone size: .
CDR3 DNA: TGCGCCAGCAGCATCTTAGCGGGAGGTATGAATGAGCAGTTCTTC
CDR3 protein: CASSILAGGMNEQFF

V gene: TRBV5-4
D gene: .
J gene: TRBJ1-2
clone size: .
CDR3 DNA: TGTGCCAGCAGCTTAGTTGAGGTTCAGAGCGGCTACACCTTC
CDR3 protein: CASSLVEVQSGYTF

V gene: TRBV2
D gene: .
J gene: TRBJ2-5
clone size: .
CDR3 DNA: TGTGCCAGCACTGGGGGGGCCGGGGAGACCCAGTACTTC
CDR3 protein: CASTGGAGETQYF

V gene: TRBV28
D gene: .
J gene: TRBJ1-1
clone size: few
CDR3 DNA: TGTGCCAGCAGCCCTGGGCTGAACACTGAAGCTTTCTTT
CDR3 protein: CASSPGLNTEAFF

V gene: TRBV10-3
D gene: .
J gene: TRBJ1-4
clone size: .
CDR3 DNA: TGTGCCATCAGTGAGTCGAACGTGGGGACGGCCGGATCGAAACTGTTTTTT
CDR3 protein: CAISESNVGTAGSKLFF

V gene: TRBV7-9
D gene: TRBD1
J gene: TRBJ1-4
clone size: once
CDR3 DNA: TGTGCCAGCAGCTCGGGGGGAGATCGACAGGGCGGGGAAAAACTGTTTTTT
CDR3 protein: CASSSGGDRQGGEKLFF

V gene: TRBV12-5
D gene: TRBD2
J gene: TRBJ2-1
clone size: .
CDR3 DNA: TGTGCTAGTGGTTTGGTATACGGAGCTAGCGGGAGGGATGAGCAGTTCTTC
CDR3 protein: CASGLVYGASGRDEQFF

V gene: TRBV2
D gene: .
J gene: TRBJ2-5
clone size: .
CDR3 DNA: TGTGCCAGCGTGTTAAGAGAGACCCAGTACTTC
CDR3 protein: CASVLRETQYF